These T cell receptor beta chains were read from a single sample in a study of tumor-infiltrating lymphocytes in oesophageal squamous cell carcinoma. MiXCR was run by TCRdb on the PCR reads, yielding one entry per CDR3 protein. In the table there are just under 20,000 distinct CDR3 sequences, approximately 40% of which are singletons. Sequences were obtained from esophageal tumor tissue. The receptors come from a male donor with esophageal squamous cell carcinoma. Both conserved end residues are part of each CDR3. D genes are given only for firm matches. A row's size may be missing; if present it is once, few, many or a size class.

CASSLARTSGNEQFF TGTGCCAGCAGCTTAGCGCGGACTAGCGGGAATGAGCAGTTCTTC TRBD2 TRBJ2-1 - TRBV7-9
CASSWTGSREKLFF TGTGCCAGCAGTTGGACAGGGTCACGTGAAAAACTGTTTTTT TRBD1 TRBJ1-4 many TRBV28
CASSLGVVSYNEQYF TGTGCCAGCAGTTTAGGAGTAGTGAGTTACAATGAGCAGTACTTC - TRBJ2-5 few TRBV27
CATCAGLTDTQYF TGTGCCACCTGCGCGGGACTTACAGATACGCAGTATTTT - TRBJ2-3 many TRBV12-3/TRBV12-4
CASSFGRGYEQYF TGTGCCAGCAGTTTCGGCAGGGGTTACGAGCAGTACTTC - TRBJ2-7 - TRBV6-2/TRBV6-3
CASKQSQGRYTDTQYF TGCGCCAGCAAACAATCCCAGGGGAGATACACAGATACGCAGTATTTT - TRBJ2-3 many TRBV4-1
CASSQDKGTGGAYEQYF TGTGCCAGCAGCCAAGATAAAGGGACAGGGGGCGCCTACGAGCAGTACTTC TRBD1 TRBJ2-7 many TRBV4-2
CASSFVGGYNEQFF TGTGCCAGCAGCTTTGTAGGAGGGTACAATGAGCAGTTCTTC - TRBJ2-1 few TRBV7-2
CASESLSSDEQYF TGTGCCAGCGAGTCCCTTAGTTCGGACGAGCAGTACTTC - TRBJ2-7 medium-sized TRBV7-8
CSAVRLAGVGNEQFF TGCAGTGCGGTTAGACTAGCGGGAGTGGGGAATGAGCAGTTCTTC TRBD2 TRBJ2-1 - TRBV20-1
CASSYGQGPYEQYF TGTGCCAGCAGCTACGGACAGGGTCCCTACGAGCAGTACTTC TRBD1 TRBJ2-7 few TRBV7-3
CATRHGGGANEQFF TGTGCCACCAGACATGGCGGGGGGGCCAATGAGCAGTTCTTC TRBD2 TRBJ2-1 - TRBV15
CASRIYHEQYF TGTGCCAGCAGGATTTACCATGAGCAGTACTTC - TRBJ2-5 - TRBV27
CATSAGGGGRAGETQYF TGTGCCACCAGTGCCGGAGGTGGCGGGAGGGCCGGAGAGACCCAGTACTTC TRBD2 TRBJ2-5 - TRBV24-1
CASSTSGGLNEQFF TGTGCCAGCAGTACTAGCGGAGGTTTGAATGAGCAGTTCTTC TRBD2 TRBJ2-1 many TRBV12-3/TRBV12-4
CAITTGVGSTEAFF TGTGCCATCACTACAGGGGTAGGGAGCACTGAAGCTTTCTTT TRBD1 TRBJ1-1 many TRBV10-3
CASSLERQLTDTQYF TGCGCCAGCAGCTTGGAGCGACAACTCACAGATACGCAGTATTTT - TRBJ2-3 - TRBV5-1
CASSHRIASNTEAFF TGTGCCAGCAGCCACCGGATTGCCAGCAACACTGAAGCTTTCTTT - TRBJ1-1 few TRBV7-8
CASSPGLPVYNEQYF TGTGCCAGCAGCCCTGGACTACCTGTGTACAATGAGCAGTACTTC - TRBJ2-4 - TRBV7-2
CATSDFSPRLAGETQYF TGTGCCACCAGTGATTTCTCCCCGAGACTAGCAGGAGAGACCCAGTACTTC TRBD2 TRBJ2-5 once TRBV24-1
CASSQGTTGTETQYF TGTGCCAGCAGCCAAGGCACTACAGGGACTGAGACCCAGTACTTC - TRBJ2-5 many TRBV4-2
CATRGVTFKEQYF TGTGCCACTCGGGGGGTAACTTTCAAGGAGCAGTACTTC TRBD2 TRBJ2-5 - TRBV19
CASKNRGRTYNEQFF TGTGCCAGCAAAAATCGGGGGCGAACCTACAATGAGCAGTTCTTC - TRBJ2-1 medium-sized TRBV27
CASRSPGTQNNEQFF TGTGCCAGCAGGTCTCCGGGAACACAAAACAATGAGCAGTTCTTC - TRBJ2-1 many TRBV28
CASSSVGLQEQYF TGTGCCAGCAGCTCTGTGGGACTCCAAGAGCAGTACTTC - TRBJ2-7 many TRBV7-9
CASSINTGELYF TGTGCCAGTAGTATCAACACCGGGGAGCTGTATTTT - TRBJ2-3 - TRBV19
CAISEPYQETQFF TGTGCCATCAGTGAGCCCTATCAAGAGACCCAGTTCTTC - TRBJ2-1 - TRBV10-3
CASSRGEKLFF TGTGCCAGCAGCCGGGGGGAAAAACTGTTTTTT - TRBJ1-4 - TRBV12-3/TRBV12-4
CASSLGQGQQETQYF TGTGCTAGCAGCTTAGGACAGGGGCAACAAGAGACCCAGTACTTC TRBD1 TRBJ2-5 medium-sized TRBV7-7
CASSPHEGQGPEQYF TGTGCCAGCAGCCCGCATGAGGGACAGGGACCCGAGCAGTACTTC TRBD1 TRBJ2-7 many TRBV7-9
CASLPNVGGGGELFF TGTGCCAGTCTTCCGAACGTCGGAGGTGGCGGGGAGCTGTTTTTT - TRBJ2-2 many TRBV19
CASRPTQTYEQYF TGTGCCAGCAGGCCGACACAAACCTACGAGCAGTACTTC - TRBJ2-7 many TRBV28
CASSLRTGNQPQHF TGTGCCAGCAGTCTCCGGACAGGCAATCAGCCCCAGCATTTT - TRBJ1-5 many TRBV6-1
CAISLPDSTYEQYF TGTGCCATCAGCCTACCCGACAGCACCTACGAGCAGTACTTC - TRBJ2-7 - TRBV10-3
CASSTSGNTIYF TGTGCCAGTAGTACCTCTGGAAACACCATATATTTT - TRBJ1-3 - TRBV19
CASSLAGQGRSDTQYF TGTGCCAGCAGCTTAGCGGGACAGGGCAGATCGGATACGCAGTATTTT TRBD1 TRBJ2-3 - TRBV7-2
CSAALAGDTGELFF TGCAGTGCCGCACTAGCGGGGGACACCGGGGAGCTGTTTTTT TRBD2 TRBJ2-2 many TRBV20-1
CASSTRQGPDTQYF TGTGCCAGCAGCACGCGACAGGGCCCAGATACGCAGTATTTT TRBD1 TRBJ2-3 few TRBV11-3
CASSYGTGVSPLHF TGTGCCAGCAGCTATGGGACAGGGGTTTCACCCCTCCACTTC TRBD1 TRBJ2-7 medium-sized TRBV7-2
CASQAGTGEYEQYF TGCGCCAGCCAGGCTGGGACAGGGGAATACGAGCAGTACTTC TRBD1 TRBJ2-7 - TRBV4-1
CATSERIGTLQYF TGTGCCACCAGTGAAAGAATCGGGACCTTGCAGTATTTT - TRBJ2-3 many TRBV24-1
CASSLGGRRSEQFF TGTGCCAGCAGTTTGGGCGGGAGGAGGAGTGAGCAGTTCTTC TRBD2 TRBJ2-1 - TRBV6-6
CASSLNPNVEKLFF TGTGCCAGCAGCCTGAATCCCAACGTCGAAAAACTGTTTTTT - TRBJ1-4 - TRBV7-6
CASSIDSSYNEQFF TGTGCCAGCAGCATAGACAGTTCCTACAATGAGCAGTTCTTC - TRBJ2-1 - TRBV7-3
CASSLVAGGGEQYF TGCGCCAGCAGCTTGGTAGCGGGGGGTGGAGAGCAGTACTTC TRBD2 TRBJ2-5 - TRBV5-1
CASSFGDDQPQHF TGCGCCAGCAGCTTCGGCGATGATCAGCCCCAGCATTTT - TRBJ1-5 - TRBV5-1
CASTSLGLVGYEQYF TGTGCCAGCACCTCCCTCGGACTAGTCGGCTACGAGCAGTACTTC TRBD2 TRBJ2-7 - TRBV12-3/TRBV12-4
CASSLAFAEKLFF TGTGCCAGCAGCTTGGCCTTTGCGGAAAAACTGTTTTTT - TRBJ1-4 many TRBV7-9